This T cell receptor beta chain was sequenced in a study of shared clonotypes between healthy human individuals. This table comes from immunoSEQ multiplex PCR, and its TCRdb copy is limited to in-frame clones, with some not included. The sample holds 2 million to 2.5 million clones, 85% to 95% seen once. The investigators split CD4+ cells into a CD45RA+ naive subset and a CD45RA-negative memory subset. Material: naive CD4+ T cells from PBMCs. The subset was: CD45RA+ positively selected. This TCR derives from a man younger than 35 in good health. Some clones in this sample may be carry-over from other donors' samples.

This CDR3 reads CAISESNGYYGYTF. Here the CDR3 DNA reads TGTGCCATCAGTGAGTCGAATGGGTACTATGGCTACACCTTC. The chain uses TRBV10-3 and TRBJ1-2; D is uncertain. V lost 0 bases to trimming and J lost 3 bases, with 8 bases between them. The CDR3 is 14 residues long. The V gene's germline CDR1 is ENHRY and CDR2 SYGVKD.